Given below is one T cell receptor beta chain in context. For the second PCR, which ran for 7 to 11 cycles, a sample-barcoded 5' primer and a J-beta primer mix were used. TCRdb reprocessed the 5' RACE reads with MiXCR, giving one entry per CDR3 protein. The table shows 500,000 to 700,000 distinct CDR3 sequences, with 25% to 35% occurring only once. The germline V gene has CDR1 DFQATT and CDR2 SNEGSKA (reference sequence). The CDR3 totals 14 residues. The trim removed 3 bases at V and 4 bases at J, leaving 5 bases unmatched. This entry is derived from a study of blood T cells in healthy people across ages.

The clonotype was recovered from a woman of 80 years or more in good health. The sequencing sample was made of blood. The rearrangement joins TRBV20-1 to TRBJ2-2; 7 bases fit TRBD2. This CDR3 reads CSARRRGGTGELFF. CDR3 in DNA: TGCAGTGCTAGGCGGCGCGGGGGCACCGGGGAGCTGTTTTTT.